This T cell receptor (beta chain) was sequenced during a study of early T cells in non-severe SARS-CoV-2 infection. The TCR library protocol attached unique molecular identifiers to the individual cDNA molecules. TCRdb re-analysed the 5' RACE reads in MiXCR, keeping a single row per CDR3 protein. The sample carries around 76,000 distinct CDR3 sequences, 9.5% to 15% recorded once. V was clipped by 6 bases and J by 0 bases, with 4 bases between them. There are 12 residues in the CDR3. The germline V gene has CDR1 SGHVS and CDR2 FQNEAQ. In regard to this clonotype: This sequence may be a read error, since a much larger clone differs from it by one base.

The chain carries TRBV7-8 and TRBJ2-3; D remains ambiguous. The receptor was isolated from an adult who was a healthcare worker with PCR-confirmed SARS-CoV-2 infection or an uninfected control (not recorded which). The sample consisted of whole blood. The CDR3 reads CASSTSTDTQYF. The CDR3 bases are TGTGCCAGCAGTACTAGCACAGATACGCAGTATTTT. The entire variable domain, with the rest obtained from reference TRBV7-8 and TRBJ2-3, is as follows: GAGVSQSPRYKVAKRGQDVALRCDPISGHVSLFWYQQALGQGPEFLTYFQNEAQLDKSGLPSDRFFAERPEGSVSTLKIQRTQQEDSAVYLCASSTSTDTQYFGPGTRLTVL.